This TCR beta chain was captured by sequencing in a study of T cells in Graves' hyperthyroidism and ophthalmopathy. Study in general: Initial diagnosis, before any treatment, was when peripheral blood was collected. Whole-study findings and limits: Clonotypes that were expanded in thyroid above 0.001 mostly appeared in blood too.

Trimming removed 1 base at V and 4 bases at J, with 16 bases between. The CDR3 spans 16 residues. Germline CDR1 SEHNR, CDR2 FQNEAQ (reference sequence). RNA transcripts served as the template for amplifying TCR beta CDR3 regions. The TCR CDR3 first-round RT-PCR relied on the HTBI primer set. TCRdb re-analysed the multiplex PCR reads in MiXCR, keeping a single row per CDR3 protein. The table has about 530,000 distinct CDR3 sequences, roughly 15% seen once; the top ten hold 15% to 20%. This clonotype showed up many times. Its target is not known. This TCR derives from a woman under 30 with Graves' ophthalmopathy. The source material was blood. The rearrangement joins TRBV7-9 to TRBJ2-5; TRBD2 might be the D (6 bases). The chain's CDR3 is CASSLDNTGVAETQYF. The DNA for the CDR3 is TGTGCCAGCAGCTTAGATAATACGGGAGTAGCAGAGACCCAGTACTTC.